The rows below give T cell receptor beta chains drawn from one sample of a study of cytomegalovirus exposure and HLA in healthy donors. Repertoires were generated with immunoSEQ multiplex PCR, while TCRdb's copy carries only in-frame clones and drops some. The sample lists roughly 300,000 clones, 86% occurring once. Sequenced sample: PBMCs. Every receptor here comes from a man aged 40-55 years in good health and CMV-seropositive. The CDR3 runs from the conserved cysteine through the conserved F or W. A D gene is named only where the DNA matches it firmly. Not every row has a clone size; where given, it reads once, few, many or a size class.

.,TRBV2,TRBJ2-7,TRBD2,CASSAPLVFLAGHYEQYF,TGTGCCAGCAGCGCACCTCTTGTGTTCCTAGCGGGACACTACGAGCAGTACTTC
.,TRBV6-1,TRBJ1-1,.,CASMGRVETEAFF,TGTGCCAGCATGGGCAGGGTGGAGACTGAAGCTTTCTTT
.,TRBV7-8,TRBJ2-2,TRBD1,CASSQTGGPPYTGELFF,TGTGCCAGCAGCCAGACAGGGGGCCCCCCGTACACCGGGGAGCTGTTTTTT
.,TRBV19,TRBJ2-7,.,CASSIDGYEQYF,TGTGCCAGTAGTATAGACGGTTACGAGCAGTACTTC
.,TRBV7-2,TRBJ2-5,.,CASSLWAEETQYF,TGTGCCAGCAGCTTGTGGGCAGAGGAGACCCAGTACTTC
.,TRBV4-3,TRBJ2-5,.,CASSQAAGFAGQETQYF,TGCGCCAGCAGCCAGGCCGCGGGATTCGCGGGCCAAGAGACCCAGTACTTC
.,TRBV5-1,TRBJ2-1,TRBD2,CASSGLAGVIYNEQFF,TGCGCCAGCAGCGGACTAGCGGGAGTGATCTACAATGAGCAGTTCTTC
.,TRBV28,TRBJ1-2,.,CASSPRGAAYGYTF,TGTGCCAGCAGCCCCCGGGGGGCTGCATATGGCTACACCTTC
.,TRBV28,TRBJ2-7,.,CASSSGNRVGEQYF,TGTGCCAGCAGTTCGGGCAACAGGGTAGGAGAGCAGTACTTC
few,TRBV6-4,TRBJ2-2,.,CASSDSGNTGELFF,TGTGCCAGCAGTGACTCCGGGAACACCGGGGAGCTGTTTTTT
.,TRBV5-6,TRBJ1-4,.,CASSLVGAGSEKLFF,TGTGCCAGCAGCTTGGTAGGGGCGGGGAGTGAAAAACTGTTTTTT
.,TRBV4-3,TRBJ1-2,TRBD1,CASSPGTGKYLIGYTF,TGCGCCAGCAGCCCAGGGACAGGGAAGTACCTAATCGGCTACACCTTC
.,TRBV19,TRBJ2-1,.,CASSIAGSSYNEQFF,TGTGCCAGTAGTATAGCGGGTAGCTCCTACAATGAGCAGTTCTTC
.,TRBV7-9,TRBJ2-7,.,CASKEGLSYEQYF,TGTGCCAGCAAAGAGGGACTCTCCTACGAGCAGTACTTC
.,TRBV12-5,TRBJ1-1,.,CASGLVSQGAGRNTEAFF,TGTGCTAGTGGTTTGGTGAGTCAAGGGGCCGGCAGGAACACTGAAGCTTTCTTT
.,TRBV28,TRBJ1-5,TRBD1,CASRPPDRAYNQPQHF,TGTGCCAGCAGACCTCCGGACAGGGCATATAATCAGCCCCAGCATTTT
.,TRBV4-3,TRBJ1-2,.,CASSSQIQVDYGYTF,TGCGCCAGCAGCTCACAAATCCAGGTTGACTATGGCTACACCTTC
.,TRBV19,TRBJ2-3,.,CASSIRRGAGSTDTQYF,TGTGCCAGTAGTATACGGAGGGGCGCTGGTAGCACAGATACGCAGTATTTT
once,TRBV7-9,TRBJ2-3,.,CASNLVTDTQYF,TGTGCCAGCAACCTAGTAACAGATACGCAGTATTTT
few,TRBV4-1,TRBJ2-7,TRBD1,CASSQDLGTGEGEQYF,TGCGCCAGCAGCCAAGATCTTGGGACAGGGGAAGGCGAGCAGTACTTC
.,TRBV6-5,TRBJ1-2,TRBD1,CASSYPTGIGGYTF,TGTGCCAGCAGTTACCCGACAGGGATTGGTGGCTACACCTTC
.,TRBV28,TRBJ1-1,TRBD1,CASRLQGANTEAFF,TGTGCCAGCAGACTACAGGGGGCGAACACTGAAGCTTTCTTT
.,TRBV15,TRBJ1-1,TRBD1,CATSSLGTVVNTEAFF,TGTGCCACCAGCAGCCTGGGGACAGTGGTGAACACTGAAGCTTTCTTT
.,TRBV7-8,TRBJ2-7,.,CASSLAPQGSYEQYF,TGTGCCAGCAGCTTAGCCCCACAGGGCTCCTACGAGCAGTACTTC
.,TRBV6-1,TRBJ2-1,.,CASLPGGYNEQFF,TGTGCCAGCCTTCCAGGGGGGTACAATGAGCAGTTCTTC
.,TRBV11-2,TRBJ2-1,.,CASSPNDIDEQFF,TGTGCCAGCAGCCCAAACGACATTGATGAGCAGTTCTTC
.,TRBV7-2,TRBJ1-6,.,CASSLYTDSPLHF,TGTGCCAGCAGCTTATATACAGATTCACCCCTCCACTTT
.,TRBV7-2,TRBJ1-1,.,CASSPTIGVAFF,TGTGCCAGCAGCCCCACAATAGGGGTAGCTTTCTTT